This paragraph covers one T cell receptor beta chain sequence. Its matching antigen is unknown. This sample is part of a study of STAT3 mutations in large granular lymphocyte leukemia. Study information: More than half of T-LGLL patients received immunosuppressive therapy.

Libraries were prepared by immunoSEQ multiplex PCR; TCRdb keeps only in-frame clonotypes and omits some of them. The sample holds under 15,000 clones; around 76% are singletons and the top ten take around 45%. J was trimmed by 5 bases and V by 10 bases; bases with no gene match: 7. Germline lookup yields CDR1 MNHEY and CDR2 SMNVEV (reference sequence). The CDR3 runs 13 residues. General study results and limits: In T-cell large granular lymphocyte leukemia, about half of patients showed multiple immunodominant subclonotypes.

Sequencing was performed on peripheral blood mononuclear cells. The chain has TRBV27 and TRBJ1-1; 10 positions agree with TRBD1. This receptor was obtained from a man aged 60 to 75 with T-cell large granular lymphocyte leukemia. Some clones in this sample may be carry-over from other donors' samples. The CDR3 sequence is CATRGQGTTEAFF. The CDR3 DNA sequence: TGTGCCACCCGGGGACAGGGGACTACTGAAGCTTTCTTT.